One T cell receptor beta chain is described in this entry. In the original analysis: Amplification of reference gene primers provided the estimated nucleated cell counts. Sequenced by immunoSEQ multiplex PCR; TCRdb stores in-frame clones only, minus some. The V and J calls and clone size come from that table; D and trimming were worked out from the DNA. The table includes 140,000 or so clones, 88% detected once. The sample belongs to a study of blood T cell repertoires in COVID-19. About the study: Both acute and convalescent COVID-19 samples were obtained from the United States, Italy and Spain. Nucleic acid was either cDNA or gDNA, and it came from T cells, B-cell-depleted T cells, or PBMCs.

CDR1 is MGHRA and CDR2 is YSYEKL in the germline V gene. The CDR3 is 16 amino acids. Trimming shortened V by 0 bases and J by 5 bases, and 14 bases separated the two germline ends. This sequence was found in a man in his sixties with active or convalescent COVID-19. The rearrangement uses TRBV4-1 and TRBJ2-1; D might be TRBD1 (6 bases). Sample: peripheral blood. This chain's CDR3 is CASSQDMGALHNEQFF. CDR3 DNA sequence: TGCGCCAGCAGCCAAGATATGGGGGCCCTTCACAATGAGCAGTTCTTC.